Below are 24 T cell receptor beta chains sequenced from a single sample in a study of T cells in Graves' hyperthyroidism and ophthalmopathy. What was amplified from RNA transcripts were TCR beta CDR3 regions. The study used the HTBI primer set for a first-round RT-PCR of the TCR CDR3. Via MiXCR, TCRdb re-called the multiplex PCR reads, giving one row per CDR3 protein. The profile shows hundreds of thousands of distinct CDR3 sequences, 11% to 15% of them singletons. The material sequenced was blood. These receptors came from a woman under 30 with Graves' hyperthyroidism.

The table lists this clonotype with many counts. The chain combines TRBV27 with TRBJ2-1, with D perhaps matching TRBD2 (7 bases). CDR1 is MNHEY and CDR2 is SMNVEV in the germline V gene (reference sequence). The CDR3 is 17 residues long. V was trimmed by 6 bases and J by 0 bases, leaving 18 bases between them. The CDR3 coding sequence is TGTGCCAGCAGACTAAGGGGGGGGGATAGCTCCTACAATGAGCAGTTCTTC. Protein product: CASRLRGGDSSYNEQFF.

This clonotype occurred a few times. The V and J genes are TRBV11-2 and TRBJ2-5; D might be TRBD1 (6 bases). CDR1 and CDR2 (germline): SGHAT, FQNNGV. V shed 5 bases and J shed 5 bases, with 12 bases lying between them. This CDR3 has 13 amino acids. In nucleotides, the CDR3 is TGTGCCAGCAGCAACAGGGCCTTTGAGACCCAGTACTTC. This codes for CASSNRAFETQYF.

This clonotype was seen ten or more times. The chain is built from TRBV11-2 and TRBJ2-2, with D perhaps being TRBD1 or TRBD2 (5 bases each). Germline CDR1 SGHAT, CDR2 FQNNGV. V was cut by 0 bases and J by 9 bases, with 17 bases left in between. CDR3 length: 16 residues. The CDR3 DNA reads TGTGCCAGCAGCTTAGAGTCTTTTTCGTGGGACCGGGAGCTGTTTTTT. As protein: CASSLESFSWDRELFF. The complete variable domain, with remaining parts taken from reference TRBV11-2 and TRBJ2-2, reads EAGVAQSPRYKIIEKRQSVAFWCNPISGHATLYWYQQILGQGPKLLIQFQNNGVVDDSQLPKDRFSAERLKGVDSTLKIQPAKLEDSAVYLCASSLESFSWDRELFFGEGSRLTVL.

This clonotype was detected ten times or more. V and J are TRBV18 and TRBJ1-1; D not resolved. This CDR3 region has 16 residues. Germline V gene sequence: CDR1 KGHSH, CDR2 LQKENI. V was shortened by 6 bases and J by 0 bases, with 17 bases between the two germline ends. The CDR3 DNA follows: TGTGCCAGCTCCTCCCAAGGGATAGTCATGAACACTGAAGCTTTCTTT. It specifies CASSSQGIVMNTEAFF.

The rearrangement links TRBV4-3 to TRBJ2-2; a weak D match, TRBD2 (6 bases). The CDR3 runs 19 residues. V lost 0 bases to trimming and J lost 0 bases, with 17 bases between them. The germline gives CDR1 LGHNA, CDR2 YSLEER. CDR3 DNA: TGCGCCAGCAGCCAAGATGCTCCCCAGCGGGTCACGAACACCGGGGAGCTGTTTTTT. It is translated as CASSQDAPQRVTNTGELFF.

This clonotype was seen many times. V gene TRBV6-1 combines with J gene TRBJ1-2, with 7 bases that match TRBD1. Germline V lookup: CDR1 MNHNS, CDR2 SASEGT. With V trimmed by 5 bases and J by 5 bases, 5 bases remained unmatched. There are 13 residues in the CDR3. CDR3 DNA sequence: TGTGCCAGCAGTACTACAGGGGCGTATGGCTACACCTTC. Its protein product is CASSTTGAYGYTF.

This clonotype was counted between two and nine times. The rearrangement links TRBV24-1 to TRBJ2-3; 8 bases match TRBD2. With V trimmed by 9 bases and J by 1 base, 5 bases remained unmatched. The CDR3 spans 14 residues. Per germline, CDR1 KGHDR and CDR2 SFDVKD. The CDR3 is CATESGSGTDTQYF. The CDR3, as DNA: TGTGCCACCGAAAGCGGGAGCGGCACAGATACGCAGTATTTT.

The V gene is TRBV29-1, the J gene TRBJ2-2, with unresolved D. Looked up from germline, CDR1 is SQVTM and CDR2 is ANQGSEA. CDR3 length: 13 amino acids. The ends were cut back, 4 bases at V and 1 base at J, with 7 bases in the middle. CDR3 DNA: TGCAGCGTTGTTAAGGGGAACACCGGGGAGCTGTTTTTT. It is translated as CSVVKGNTGELFF.

The table lists this clonotype with many counts. This sequence joins TRBV6-1 and TRBJ2-2; D unresolved. This CDR3 is built from 12 residues. Trimming pared 5 bases from V and 8 bases from J, leaving 9 bases between. CDR1 is MNHNS and CDR2 is SASEGT in the germline V gene. The CDR3 DNA follows: TGTGCCAGCAGTACTTTCGAGGGGGAGCTGTTTTTT. This encodes CASSTFEGELFF.

This clonotype was seen more than once but under ten times. The rearrangement links TRBV7-8 to TRBJ2-7, with a possible D match to TRBD2 (7 bases). CDR3 size: 14 residues. V was clipped by 6 bases and J by 6 bases, with 18 bases between them. Germline assignment: CDR1 SGHVS and CDR2 FQNEAQ. The chain's CDR3 is CASRATGRALEQYF. In DNA form, the CDR3 reads TGTGCCAGCAGGGCAACAGGGAGGGCCCTCGAGCAGTACTTC.

The chain recombines TRBV19 with TRBJ1-3; unclear D gene. This CDR3 region has 16 residues. The germline gives CDR1 LNHDA, CDR2 SQIVND (reference sequence). V lost 0 bases and J 0 bases, leaving 9 bases between the germline ends. In DNA, the CDR3 is TGTGCCAGTAGTATAGACCGGCTATTCTCTGGAAACACCATATATTTT. Its protein product is CASSIDRLFSGNTIYF. The full variable domain, in which reference TRBV19 and TRBJ1-3 provide the parts outside the CDR3, is DGGITQSPKYLFRKEGQNVTLSCEQNLNHDAMYWYRQDPGQGLRLIYYSQIVNDFQKGDIAEGYSVSREKKESFPLTVTSAQKNPTAFYLCASSIDRLFSGNTIYFGEGSWLTVV.

This chain links TRBV12-3 or TRBV12-4 with TRBJ1-2, with TRBD1 matching 7 bases. The CDR3 spans 16 residues. After removal of 3 bases from V and 8 bases from J, the junction contained 15 bases not matched to a gene. CDR3 region: CASSLSSTGRLKGYTF. In DNA form, the CDR3 reads TGTGCCAGCAGTTTGTCTTCGACAGGGAGGCTTAAAGGCTACACCTTC.

This clonotype was seen a handful of times. V usage is TRBV2 and J usage is TRBJ2-4; 9 nucleotides agree with TRBD2. Germline trimming cut 7 bases from V and 0 bases from J; bases unmatched to any gene: 10. From germline, CDR1 is SNHLY and CDR2 FYNNEI. The CDR3 spans 17 residues. The CDR3 region has the DNA TGTGCCAGCACTCGTAGCGGGGGAACGCTAGCCAAAAACATTCAGTACTTC. Its translation is CASTRSGGTLAKNIQYF. The full variable domain, with the rest looked up from reference TRBV2 and TRBJ2-4, is EPEVTQTPSHQVTQMGQEVILRCVPISNHLYFYWYRQILGQKVEFLVSFYNNEISEKSEIFDDQFSVERPDGSNFTLKIRSTKLEDSAMYFCASTRSGGTLAKNIQYFGAGTRLSVL.

The V call is TRBV20-1, the J call TRBJ1-5; 9 nucleotides agree with TRBD1. Looked up from germline, CDR1 is DFQATT and CDR2 is SNEGSKA (reference sequence). The CDR3 spans 16 residues. V dropped 2 bases and J dropped 1; count of bases not matched to a gene: 6. The CDR3, as DNA: TGCAGTGCTAGACCTCTCACAGGGGGCAGCAATCAGCCCCAGCATTTT. Translation: CSARPLTGGSNQPQHF.

As for this clonotype: The missing conserved phenylalanine or tryptophan at the end of this CDR3 makes a read error likely. The chain combines TRBV20-1 with TRBJ1-2; D gene ambiguous. The V gene's germline CDR1 is DFQATT and CDR2 SNEGSKA (reference sequence). The CDR3 sequence is 12 residues long. V was pared by 1 base and J by 2 bases, with 5 bases between. The CDR3 nucleotides read TGCAGTGCTAGAGGGCAGAACTATGGCTACACCTTG. Its translation is CSARGQNYGYTL.

The chain has TRBV5-1 and TRBJ2-3; 9 nucleotides line up with TRBD1. The CDR3 spans 15 residues. Germline CDR1 and CDR2: SGHRS and YFSETQ. Trimming took 6 bases from V and 5 from J; bases not matched to a gene: 10. The CDR3 sequence: CASKGTDRGGDTQYF. Here the CDR3 DNA reads TGCGCCAGCAAAGGGACAGACAGGGGGGGAGATACGCAGTATTTT.

The sample holds many counts of this clonotype. The V gene is TRBV27, the J gene TRBJ2-5, with TRBD2 as a possible D gene (6 bases). Between the trimmed V and J ends, which lost 8 bases and 5 bases, there was a span of 21 bases. Per germline, CDR1 MNHEY and CDR2 SMNVEV (reference sequence). The CDR3 spans 15 residues. The CDR3 nucleotides are TGTGCCAGCGCTTGGCCGGGGGTTGGCGAGGAGACCCAGTACTTC. Protein product: CASAWPGVGEETQYF.

This clonotype was recorded many times. The V gene is TRBV29-1, the J gene TRBJ2-7; 7 bases align to TRBD1. With V trimmed by 4 bases and J by 0 bases, 3 bases remained unmatched. The CDR3 is made up of 13 amino acids. Germline lookup yields CDR1 SQVTM and CDR2 ANQGSEA. In nucleotides, the CDR3 is TGCAGCGTTGGGACAGGTAGCTCCTACGAGCAGTACTTC. It encodes CSVGTGSSYEQYF.

This rearrangement joins TRBV12-3 or TRBV12-4 to TRBJ1-5, with a possible D match to TRBD1 (6 bases). Between the trimmed V and J ends, which lost 3 bases and 4 bases, there was a span of 10 bases. This CDR3 is 14 amino acids long. This CDR3 is CASSFRDTNQPQHF. CDR3 coding DNA: TGTGCCAGCAGTTTCCGGGACACGAATCAGCCCCAGCATTTT.

This chain links TRBV24-1 with TRBJ2-5; 12 bases are shared with TRBD2. CDR1 is KGHDR, CDR2 SFDVKD, per germline. The V and J ends lost 3 bases and 5 bases, in that order; junction bases with no gene match: 6. CDR3 size: 16 residues. CDR3 sequence: CATSDTGTSGFETQYF. In nucleotides, the CDR3 is TGTGCCACCAGTGATACGGGGACTAGCGGGTTCGAGACCCAGTACTTC.

This clonotype occurred many times. This chain uses TRBV11-2 with TRBJ2-2, with D perhaps matching TRBD2 (5 bases). The CDR3 runs to 14 residues. Germline V gene data show CDR1 as SGHAT and CDR2 as FQNNGV. V lost 8 bases to trimming and J lost 0 bases, with 10 bases between them. The CDR3 protein is CASEGRPNTGELFF. The CDR3 DNA is TGTGCCAGCGAGGGCAGACCGAACACCGGGGAGCTGTTTTTT.

The chain has TRBV6-1 and TRBJ2-1; D might be TRBD2 (7 bases). CDR3 length equals 14 residues. Germline CDR1 is MNHNS and CDR2 is SASEGT. The V end was cut by 2 bases, the J end by 10 bases, with 15 bases between. CDR3 loop: CASSELLADSEQFF. In nucleotides, the CDR3 is TGTGCCAGCAGTGAACTCCTAGCGGACAGCGAGCAGTTCTTC.

This clonotype was recorded at least ten times. This rearrangement joins TRBV6-1 to TRBJ2-5, with D tentatively TRBD2 (5 bases). This CDR3 has 14 amino acids. The V end was cut by 6 bases, the J end by 4 bases, with 15 bases between. The germline gives CDR1 MNHNS, CDR2 SASEGT. CDR3 in DNA: TGTGCCAGCAGCAGACTCGAGGGTAGAGAGACCCAGTACTTC. Protein: CASSRLEGRETQYF.

For this clonotype: The germline gene is not matched at one end of the junction; a read error may be the cause. The rearrangement joins TRBV7-2 to TRBJ2-1; D could derive from TRBD1 or TRBD2 (6 bases each). The CDR3 spans 19 residues. Per the germline V gene, CDR1 is SGHTA and CDR2 is FQGNSA. The CDR3 DNA sequence: TGTGCCAGCAGCTTTCCAAGGGAGCTGTGGCGGGACAACTACAATGAGCAGCTCTTC. It codes for CASSFPRELWRDNYNEQLF.